Reported below is one T cell receptor (delta chain). What it recognizes is unknown. The V and J ends lost 5 bases and 0 bases respectively, with 13 bases between them. Germline V gene data show CDR1 as TSWWSYY and CDR2 as QGS. CDR3 length: 15 amino acids. TCRdb redid the clone calls on the PCR reads with CATT. The sample shows roughly 6,700 delta-chain clones, approximately 41% of them seen only once. The sample is drawn from a study of human gamma delta and Vdelta1 T cells. The chain couples TRDV1 to TRDJ1; D unresolved. The TCR sequence derives from a human donor in good health. The specimen was Vdelta1 gamma-delta T cells from blood grown in culture (DOT cells). The DNA for the CDR3 is TGTGCTCTTGGGAAGGGCCCTTTCGACACCGATAAACTCATCTTT. Translation: CALGKGPFDTDKLIF.